A selection of T cell receptor beta chains follows, all from one sample in a study of human T cells and chemical hapten exposure. TCRdb called the RACE reads again in MiXCR, with one record for every CDR3 protein. Found here are roughly 52,000 distinct CDR3 sequences, roughly 9.6% of them singletons; the top ten hold under 2%. Sequences were derived from whole blood, sampled in connection with sensitization to the hapten diphenylcyclopropenone (DPC). The receptors originated from a woman aged 40 to 55 with alopecia areata. Some clones in this sample may be carry-over from other donors' samples. Both conserved end residues are part of each CDR3. The D gene is left open where the match is weak. Expanded clones get a size class; other rows say once, few or many, or leave the size out.

V	size	D	J	CDR3	DNA
TRBV20-1	-	-	TRBJ2-7	CSAQPRASVPYEQYF	TGCAGTGCCCAGCCCAGGGCTAGCGTCCCCTACGAGCAGTACTTC
TRBV3-1	-	-	TRBJ2-4	CASSNVGEGNIQYF	TGTGCCAGCAGTAATGTGGGGGAAGGAAACATTCAGTACTTC
TRBV11-2	-	TRBD2	TRBJ2-1	CASSFGLAGANEQFF	TGTGCCAGCAGCTTCGGACTAGCGGGAGCCAATGAGCAGTTCTTC
TRBV7-6	-	-	TRBJ1-5	CASSLSGNSIQPQHF	TGTGCCAGCAGCTTATCCGGGAATAGCATTCAGCCCCAGCATTTT
TRBV5-1	many	-	TRBJ2-7	CASSEDPPYEQYF	TGCGCCAGCAGCGAGGACCCGCCCTACGAGCAGTACTTC
TRBV12-3/TRBV12-4	many	-	TRBJ1-1	CASSLVAGVVGTEAFF	TGTGCCAGCAGTTTAGTGGCAGGGGTCGTGGGCACTGAAGCTTTCTTT
TRBV4-1	many	-	TRBJ2-7	CASSQGSSYEQYF	TGCGCCAGCAGCCAAGGTAGCTCCTACGAGCAGTACTTC
TRBV6-1	few	-	TRBJ2-5	CASSEAFQVQETQYF	TGTGCCAGCAGTGAAGCGTTCCAGGTCCAAGAGACCCAGTACTTC
TRBV7-2	-	-	TRBJ1-4	CASSRDQTNEKLFF	TGTGCCAGCAGCAGGGACCAGACTAATGAAAAACTGTTTTTT
TRBV29-1	many	-	TRBJ2-3	CSVQGADTQYF	TGCAGCGTGCAGGGTGCAGATACGCAGTATTTT
TRBV6-1	few	-	TRBJ2-2	CASNIDVGELFF	TGTGCCAGCAACATAGACGTCGGGGAGCTGTTTTTT
TRBV5-1	few	-	TRBJ1-6	CASSLAEGVGSPLHF	TGCGCCAGCAGCTTGGCCGAAGGGGTCGGTTCACCCCTCCACTTT
TRBV11-3	-	TRBD1	TRBJ2-7	CASSAGQGPRQYF	TGTGCCAGCAGCGCTGGACAGGGGCCCCGGCAGTACTTC
TRBV11-2	many	-	TRBJ1-1	CASSLDMTPLNTEAFF	TGTGCCAGCAGCTTAGATATGACTCCACTGAACACTGAAGCTTTCTTT
TRBV5-5	-	-	TRBJ2-6	CASSPEGGSGANVLTF	TGTGCCAGCAGCCCCGAGGGAGGCTCTGGGGCCAACGTCCTGACTTTC
TRBV2	few	-	TRBJ1-1	CASSVGENTEAFF	TGTGCCAGCAGTGTGGGGGAGAACACTGAAGCTTTCTTT
TRBV28	many	-	TRBJ2-7	CASSLGPFEQYF	TGTGCCAGCAGTTTAGGCCCCTTCGAGCAGTACTTC
TRBV7-6	many	TRBD1	TRBJ2-7	CASSSVPGQGVHEQYF	TGTGCCAGCAGCTCTGTCCCGGGACAGGGGGTCCACGAGCAGTACTTC
TRBV7-2	many	TRBD2	TRBJ2-1	CASSGRLAGGTYEQFF	TGTGCCAGCAGCGGACGTCTAGCGGGGGGAACTTATGAGCAGTTCTTC
TRBV9	-	-	TRBJ1-1	CASSHGQGGTEAFF	TGTGCCAGCAGCCACGGGCAGGGCGGAACTGAAGCTTTCTTT
TRBV7-2	few	TRBD1	TRBJ2-1	CASTPDRGPYNEQFF	TGTGCCAGCACCCCCGACAGGGGCCCTTACAATGAGCAGTTCTTC
TRBV7-9	many	-	TRBJ2-7	CASSYPPYTKSEQYF	TGTGCCAGCAGTTACCCCCCTTATACGAAGTCCGAGCAGTACTTC
TRBV6-2/TRBV6-3	-	-	TRBJ2-7	CASSYGAASTYEQYF	TGTGCCAGCAGTTATGGGGCAGCCTCAACCTACGAGCAGTACTTC
TRBV19	-	-	TRBJ2-5	CASSIRQSVQETQHF	TGTGCCAGTAGTATTAGGCAAAGCGTCCAAGAGACCCAGCACTTC
TRBV18	-	-	TRBJ2-7	CASSPRNPTGIGANEQYF	TGTGCCAGCTCACCACGGAACCCCACAGGGATCGGGGCCAACGAGCAGTACTTC
TRBV7-9	few	-	TRBJ1-6	CASSLIGRDVFDNSPLHF	TGTGCCAGCAGCTTAATAGGAAGGGATGTATTCGATAATTCACCCCTCCACTTT
TRBV11-3	-	-	TRBJ2-7	CASSSRDGVYEQYF	TGTGCCAGCAGCTCACGAGACGGCGTTTACGAGCAGTACTTC
TRBV27	-	-	TRBJ2-1	CASSLAGRDEQFF	TGTGCCAGCAGTTTAGCCGGCCGAGATGAGCAGTTCTTC
TRBV3-1	many	-	TRBJ1-1	CASSQWTEPEAFF	TGTGCCAGCAGCCAATGGACAGAACCTGAAGCTTTCTTT
TRBV25-1	few	-	TRBJ1-2	CASSEYLGGYGYTF	TGTGCCAGCAGTGAATATCTGGGAGGCTATGGCTACACCTTC
TRBV3-2	many	-	TRBJ2-6	CASSHTCSGYRPGANVLTF	TGTGCCAGCAGCCACACCTGTTCGGGGTACCGCCCTGGGGCCAACGTCCTGACTTTC
TRBV7-9	few	-	TRBJ1-1	CASSLDAGEAFF	TGTGCCAGCAGCTTAGACGCAGGGGAAGCTTTCTTT
TRBV7-5	few	-	TRBJ1-5	CISVPEASDRGNQPQHF	-
TRBV7-9	-	-	TRBJ2-5	CASSLNTGGSTQYF	TGTGCCAGCAGCTTAAACACGGGTGGATCGACCCAGTACTTC
TRBV6-1	-	-	TRBJ1-1	CASSEPNPAGTEAFF	TGTGCCAGCAGTGAACCAAATCCTGCGGGCACTGAAGCTTTCTTT
TRBV18	-	TRBD1	TRBJ1-1	CASSPRMSGTGAPEAFF	TGTGCCAGCTCACCACGGATGAGCGGAACAGGGGCCCCTGAAGCTTTCTTT